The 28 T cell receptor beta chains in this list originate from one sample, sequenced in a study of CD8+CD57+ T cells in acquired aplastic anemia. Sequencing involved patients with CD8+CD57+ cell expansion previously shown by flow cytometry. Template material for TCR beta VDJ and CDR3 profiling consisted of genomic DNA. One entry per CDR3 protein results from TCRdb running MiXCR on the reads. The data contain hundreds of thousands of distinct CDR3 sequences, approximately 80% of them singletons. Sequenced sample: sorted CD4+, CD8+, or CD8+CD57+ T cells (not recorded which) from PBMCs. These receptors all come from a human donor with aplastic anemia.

DNA for the CDR3: TGTGCCAGCTTGGAGGACACTGAAGCTTTCTTT. Translation gives CASLEDTEAFF. The rearrangement joins TRBV11-2 to TRBJ1-1; D call uncertain. CDR1 is SGHAT and CDR2 is FQNNGV in the germline V gene. The CDR3 is 11 residues long. Trimming cost V 8 bases and J 3 bases, with 7 bases left between them.

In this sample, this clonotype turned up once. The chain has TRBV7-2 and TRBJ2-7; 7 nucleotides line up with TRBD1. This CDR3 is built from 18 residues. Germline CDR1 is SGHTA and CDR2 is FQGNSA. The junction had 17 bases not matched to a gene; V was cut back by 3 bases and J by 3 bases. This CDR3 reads CASSFHHDGTALYYEQYV. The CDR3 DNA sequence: TGTGCCAGCAGCTTTCACCACGACGGGACAGCCCTTTACTACGAGCAGTACGTC.

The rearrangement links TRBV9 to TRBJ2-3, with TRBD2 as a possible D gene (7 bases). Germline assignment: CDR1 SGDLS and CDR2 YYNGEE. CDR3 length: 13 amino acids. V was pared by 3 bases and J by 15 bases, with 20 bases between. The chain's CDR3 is CASSDGGGSYTYF. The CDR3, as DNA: TGTGCCAGCAGCGACGGGGGCGGGAGCTACACCTATTTT.

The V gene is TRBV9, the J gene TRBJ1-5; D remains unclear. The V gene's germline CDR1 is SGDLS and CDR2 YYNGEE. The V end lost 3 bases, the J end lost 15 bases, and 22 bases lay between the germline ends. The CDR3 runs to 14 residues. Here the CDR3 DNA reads TGTGCCAGCAGCGAAGGTTATAGCAGTCAGCCTCCGCATTTT. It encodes CASSEGYSSQPPHF.

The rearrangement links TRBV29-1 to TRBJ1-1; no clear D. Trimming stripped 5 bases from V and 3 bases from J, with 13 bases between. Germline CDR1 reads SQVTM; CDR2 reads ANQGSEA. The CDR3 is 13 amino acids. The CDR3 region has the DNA TGCAGCGTTAATCTTGGGTGGGACACTGAAGCTTTCTTT. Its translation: CSVNLGWDTEAFF.

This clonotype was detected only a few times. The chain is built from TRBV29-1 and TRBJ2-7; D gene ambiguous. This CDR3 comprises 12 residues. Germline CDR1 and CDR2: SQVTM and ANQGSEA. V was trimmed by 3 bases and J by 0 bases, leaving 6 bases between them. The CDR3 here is CSVEHSSYEQYF. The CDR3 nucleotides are TGCAGCGTTGAGCATAGCTCCTACGAGCAGTACTTC.

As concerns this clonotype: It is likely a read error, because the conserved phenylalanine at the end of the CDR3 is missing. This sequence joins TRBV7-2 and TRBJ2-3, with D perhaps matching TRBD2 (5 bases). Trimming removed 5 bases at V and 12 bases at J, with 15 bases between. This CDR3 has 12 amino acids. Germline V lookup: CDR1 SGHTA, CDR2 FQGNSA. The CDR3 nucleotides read TGTGCCAGCAGCGTAGGAGGAGATGCCCAGTATGTT. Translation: CASSVGGDAQYV.

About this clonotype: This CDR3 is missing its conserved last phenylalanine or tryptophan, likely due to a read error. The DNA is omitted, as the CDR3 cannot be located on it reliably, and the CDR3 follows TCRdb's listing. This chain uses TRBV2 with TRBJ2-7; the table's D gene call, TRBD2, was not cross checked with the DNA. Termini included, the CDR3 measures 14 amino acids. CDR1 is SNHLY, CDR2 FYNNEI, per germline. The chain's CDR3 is CATSGRGLANQQYG.

The DNA for the CDR3 is TGTGCCAGCAGCTTAGCGGGAGGCCCCGATCAGCCCTATTTT. This encodes CASSLAGGPDQPYF. The chain links TRBV9 to TRBJ2-3; 10 bases are shared with TRBD2. Germline V gives CDR1 SGDLS, CDR2 YYNGEE. V shed 4 bases and J 15 bases; nucleotides not matched to a gene: 14. The CDR3 is 14 amino acids.

CDR3 sequence (DNA): TGTGCCAGCAGCTTAATGACCGTGGCAACAGATACGCACCTGACTTTC. Its translation is CASSLMTVATDTHLTF. This chain connects TRBV7-2 to TRBJ2-6, with D hard to call. The CDR3 has 16 amino acids. The V gene lost 2 bases and the J gene lost 15 bases, with 23 bases spanning the gap. From germline, CDR1 is SGHTA and CDR2 FQGNSA.

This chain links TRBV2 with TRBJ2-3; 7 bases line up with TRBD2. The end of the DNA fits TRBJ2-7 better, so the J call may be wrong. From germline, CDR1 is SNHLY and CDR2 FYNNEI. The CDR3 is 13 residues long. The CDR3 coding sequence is TGTGCCAGCTGTGGGCGGGGGACCCATACGCAGTACTTC. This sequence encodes CASCGRGTHTQYF.

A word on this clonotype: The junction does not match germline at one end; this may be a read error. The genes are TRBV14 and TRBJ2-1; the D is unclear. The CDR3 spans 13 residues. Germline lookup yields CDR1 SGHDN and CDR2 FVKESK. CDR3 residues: CASSREYETQYFF. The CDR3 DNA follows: TGCGCCAGCAGCCGAGAATACGAGACCCAGTACTTCTTC.

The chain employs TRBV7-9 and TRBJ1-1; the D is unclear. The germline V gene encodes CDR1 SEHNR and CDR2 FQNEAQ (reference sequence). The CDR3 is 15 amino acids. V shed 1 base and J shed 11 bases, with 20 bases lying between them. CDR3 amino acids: CASSLELSYNTNAFF. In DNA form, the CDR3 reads TGTGCCAGCAGCTTAGAGCTTAGCTACAACACCAACGCTTTCTTT.

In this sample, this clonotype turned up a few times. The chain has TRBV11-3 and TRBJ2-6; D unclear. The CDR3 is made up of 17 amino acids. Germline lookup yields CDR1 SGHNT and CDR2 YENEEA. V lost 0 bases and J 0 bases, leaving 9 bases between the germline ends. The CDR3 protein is CASSLDRIASGANVLTF. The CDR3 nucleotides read TGTGCCAGCAGCTTAGATCGGATAGCCTCTGGGGCCAACGTCCTGACTTTC.

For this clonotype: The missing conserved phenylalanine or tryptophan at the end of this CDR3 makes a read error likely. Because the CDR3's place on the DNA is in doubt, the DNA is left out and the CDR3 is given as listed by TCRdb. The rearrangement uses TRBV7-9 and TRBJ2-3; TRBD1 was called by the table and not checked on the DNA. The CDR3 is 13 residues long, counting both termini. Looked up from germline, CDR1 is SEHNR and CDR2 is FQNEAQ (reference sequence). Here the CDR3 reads CASSDGGTGLVYG.

The CDR3 bases are TGTGCCAGCAGCTTTCCGAGAAGCCCCGATAGGCAGGAGCAGTTCTTC. Its translation: CASSFPRSPDRQEQFF. The chain recombines TRBV7-8 with TRBJ2-1; D not resolved. The CDR3 totals 16 residues. Looked up from germline, CDR1 is SGHVS and CDR2 is FQNEAQ. The V end lost 3 bases, the J end lost 10 bases, and 22 bases lay between the germline ends.

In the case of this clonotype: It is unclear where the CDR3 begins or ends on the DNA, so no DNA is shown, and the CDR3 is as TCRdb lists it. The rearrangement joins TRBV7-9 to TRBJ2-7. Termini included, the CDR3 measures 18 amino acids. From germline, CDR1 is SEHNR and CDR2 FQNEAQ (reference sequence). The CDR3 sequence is CASSLLETQYFVPYEQYV.

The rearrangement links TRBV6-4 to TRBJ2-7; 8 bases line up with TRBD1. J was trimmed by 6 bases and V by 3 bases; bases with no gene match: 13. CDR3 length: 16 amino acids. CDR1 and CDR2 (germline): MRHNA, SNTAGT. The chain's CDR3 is CASSESGQANLAEQYV. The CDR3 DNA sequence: TGTGCCAGCAGTGAGTCGGGACAGGCGAACCTGGCCGAGCAGTACGTC.

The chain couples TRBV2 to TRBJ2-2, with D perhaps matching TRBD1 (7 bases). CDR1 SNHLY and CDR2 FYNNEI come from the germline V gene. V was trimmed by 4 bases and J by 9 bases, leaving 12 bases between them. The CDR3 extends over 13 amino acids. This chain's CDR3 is CASSAGGIRELFF. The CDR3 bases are TGTGCCAGCAGTGCAGGGGGGATCCGGGAGCTGTTTTTT.

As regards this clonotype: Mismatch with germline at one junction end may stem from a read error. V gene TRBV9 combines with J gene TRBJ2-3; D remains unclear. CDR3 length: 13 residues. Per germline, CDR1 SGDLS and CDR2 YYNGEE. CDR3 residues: CASGDGSDTQHFF. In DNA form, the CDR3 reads TGTGCCAGCGGCGACGGGTCAGATACGCAGCATTTTTTT.

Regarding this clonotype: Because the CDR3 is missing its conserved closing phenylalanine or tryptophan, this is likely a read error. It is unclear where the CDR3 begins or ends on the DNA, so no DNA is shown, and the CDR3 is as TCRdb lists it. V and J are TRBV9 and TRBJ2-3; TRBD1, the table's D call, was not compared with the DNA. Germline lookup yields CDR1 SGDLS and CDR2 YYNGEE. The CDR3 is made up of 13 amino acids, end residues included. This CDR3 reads CASGPGGSDTNDL.

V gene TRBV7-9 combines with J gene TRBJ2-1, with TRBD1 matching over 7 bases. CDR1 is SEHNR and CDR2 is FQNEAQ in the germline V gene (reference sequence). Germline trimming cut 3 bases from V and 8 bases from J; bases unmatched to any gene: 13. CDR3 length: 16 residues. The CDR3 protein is CASSFQGGRGKDEQFF. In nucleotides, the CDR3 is TGTGCCAGCAGCTTTCAAGGAGGCAGGGGGAAGGATGAGCAGTTCTTC.

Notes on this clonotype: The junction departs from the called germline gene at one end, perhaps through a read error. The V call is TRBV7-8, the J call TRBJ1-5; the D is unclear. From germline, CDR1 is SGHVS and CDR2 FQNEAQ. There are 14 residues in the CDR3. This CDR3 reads CASSDAGSNQDQLF. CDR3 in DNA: TGTGCCAGCAGCGATGCCGGTAGCAATCAGGACCAGCTTTTT. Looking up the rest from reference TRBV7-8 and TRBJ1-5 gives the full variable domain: GAGVSQSPRYKVAKRGQDVALRCDPISGHVSLFWYQQALGQGPEFLTYFQNEAQLDKSGLPSDRFFAERPEGSVSTLKIQRTQQEDSAVYLCASSDAGSNQDQLFGDGTRLSIL.

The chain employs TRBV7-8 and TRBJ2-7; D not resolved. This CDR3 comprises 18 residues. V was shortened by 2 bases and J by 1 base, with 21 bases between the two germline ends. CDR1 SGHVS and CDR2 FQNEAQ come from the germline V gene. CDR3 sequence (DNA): TGTGCCAGCAGCTTACCTCGAGGTGCGACAACCCATTCCTACGAGCAGTACGTC. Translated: CASSLPRGATTHSYEQYV.

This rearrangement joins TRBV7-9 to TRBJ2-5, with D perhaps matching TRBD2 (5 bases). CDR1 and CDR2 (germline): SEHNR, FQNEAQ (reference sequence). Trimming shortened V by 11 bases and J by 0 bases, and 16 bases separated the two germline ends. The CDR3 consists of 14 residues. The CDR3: CAYNRGSDQETQYF. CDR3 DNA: TGTGCCTACAACAGAGGGTCAGACCAAGAGACCCAGTACTTC.

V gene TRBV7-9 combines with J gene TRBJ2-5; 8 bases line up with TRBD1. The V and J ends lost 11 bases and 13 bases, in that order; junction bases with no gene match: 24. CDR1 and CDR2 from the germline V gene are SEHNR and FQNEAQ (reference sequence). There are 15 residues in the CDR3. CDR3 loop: CAGQGARGTQYIGYF. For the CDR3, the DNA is TGTGCCGGCCAGGGGGCCAGGGGGACCCAGTACATCGGGTACTTC. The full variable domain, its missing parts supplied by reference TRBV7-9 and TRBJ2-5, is DTGVSQNPRHKITKRGQNVTFRCDPISEHNRLYWYRQTLGQGPEFLTYFQNEAQLEKSRLLSDRFSAERPKGSFSTLEIQRTEQGDSAMYLCAGQGARGTQYIGYFGPGTRLLVL.

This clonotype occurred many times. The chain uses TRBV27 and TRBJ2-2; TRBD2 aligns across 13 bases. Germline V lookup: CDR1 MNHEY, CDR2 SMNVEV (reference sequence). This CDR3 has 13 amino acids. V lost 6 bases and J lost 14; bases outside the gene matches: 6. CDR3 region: CASRQGLAGSLFF. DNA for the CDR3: TGTGCCAGCAGACAGGGACTAGCGGGAAGTCTGTTTTTT.

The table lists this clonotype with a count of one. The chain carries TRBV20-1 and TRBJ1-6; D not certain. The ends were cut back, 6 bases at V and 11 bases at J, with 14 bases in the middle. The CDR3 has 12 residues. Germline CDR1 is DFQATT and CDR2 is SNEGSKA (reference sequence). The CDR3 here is CSAAGPSAPLHF. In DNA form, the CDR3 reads TGCAGTGCGGCTGGACCCTCGGCACCCCTCCACTTT.